This T cell receptor (beta chain) was captured in a study of early T cells in non-severe SARS-CoV-2 infection. The germline CDR1 and CDR2 sequences are PRHDT and FYEKMQ (reference sequence). CDR3 length: 13 amino acids. V was pared by 6 bases and J by 9 bases, with 15 bases between. TCRdb re-derived calls from the 5' RACE reads in MiXCR, one entry per CDR3 protein. The sample includes tens of thousands of distinct CDR3 sequences, 6% to 7% seen only once; the top ten take 2.5% to 3%. A remark on this clonotype: A clone one base away is much larger, so this may be a read error.

The V gene is TRBV13, the J gene TRBJ2-1, with D uncertain. This receptor was identified in an adult who was a healthcare worker with PCR-confirmed SARS-CoV-2 infection or an uninfected control (not recorded which). Input material: whole blood. CDR3 nucleotide sequence: TGTGCCAGCAGTTTTAAACAGTGTCTTGAGCAGTTCTTC. Translation gives CASSFKQCLEQFF.